These T cell receptor beta chains were read from a single sample in a study of STAT5B mutations in CD4+ large granular lymphocyte leukemia. The repertoire was sequenced with immunoSEQ multiplex PCR; TCRdb's copy has only in-frame clones and lacks some. In the table there are roughly 40,000 clones, around 85% of which are singletons. The sequenced sample consisted of CD4+ T cells from blood buffy coats. The source of these receptors is a human donor in good health. CDR3s include the opening cysteine and the closing phenylalanine or tryptophan. The order of the fields is CDR3 DNA, CDR3 protein, D gene, clone size, J gene, V gene. D genes are given only for firm matches. Clone size is not always given. Where it is, it says once, few, many or a class for expanded clones.

TGTGCCAGCAGCTCGGGGAGGGTAAAGGCTTATGGCTACACCTTC	CASSSGRVKAYGYTF	NA	few	TRBJ1-2	TRBV11-2
TGTGCTAGTGGTTTAGAGGGGCTTCAGGGCGGGGAGCTGTTTTTT	CASGLEGLQGGELFF	NA	NA	TRBJ2-2	TRBV12-5
TGTGCCAGCAGCTTAGAATTGACCCTGACCTACGAGCAGTACTTC	CASSLELTLTYEQYF	NA	NA	TRBJ2-7	TRBV7-2
TGTGCCAGCTCAATCGCCGGGGCCGACAATGAGCAGTTCTTC	CASSIAGADNEQFF	NA	NA	TRBJ2-1	TRBV18
TGCAGCGTTGGTCGTTGGGTAAGCTCCTACAATGAGCAGTTCTTC	CSVGRWVSSYNEQFF	NA	NA	TRBJ2-1	TRBV29-1
TGTGCCTGGAGTGTATGGACTGGGGCAGGGCGCGAAAAACTGTTTTTT	CAWSVWTGAGREKLFF	NA	NA	TRBJ1-4	TRBV30
TGTGCCAGTAGTAAGGCAGGGGCTGGAACTAATGAAAAACTGTTTTTT	CASSKAGAGTNEKLFF	NA	NA	TRBJ1-4	TRBV19
TGTGCCAGCAGTTCCCGGGAGGGCGATACGCAGTATTTT	CASSSREGDTQYF	TRBD2	NA	TRBJ2-3	TRBV6-5
TGTGCCAGTAGTATAGTGAGGAACACTGAAGCTTTCTTT	CASSIVRNTEAFF	NA	NA	TRBJ1-1	TRBV19
TGTGCCAGCAGTTACCTGGGGGCGGTACACTTC	CASSYLGAVHF	NA	NA	TRBJ2-7	TRBV6-1
TGTGCCAGCAGCTCCTCGGGTGCGGGGACCCAGTACTTC	CASSSSGAGTQYF	NA	NA	TRBJ2-5	TRBV9
TGCGCCAGCAGCCGTGACTGGGACAGCCAAGAGACCCAGTACTTC	CASSRDWDSQETQYF	TRBD1	NA	TRBJ2-5	TRBV5-1
TGTGCCAGCAGCTTGGGGGACAGGGACAATCAGCCCCAGCATTTT	CASSLGDRDNQPQHF	TRBD1	NA	TRBJ1-5	TRBV5-6
TGCGCCAGCAGTCACAATCTTGGGACAAGAGGTCCGGGAGGCACTGAAGCTTTCTTT	CASSHNLGTRGPGGTEAFF	NA	NA	TRBJ1-1	TRBV23-1
TGTGCCAGTAGAGAGGGTGGGGACACTGAAGCTTTCTTT	CASREGGDTEAFF	NA	few	TRBJ1-1	TRBV19
TGTGCCAGCAGCATGACTAGCGGACCCCAAGAGACCCAGTACTTC	CASSMTSGPQETQYF	TRBD2	once	TRBJ2-5	TRBV5-8
TGCAGCGTAGCTAGCGGGAGCTGGACAGATACGCAGTATTTT	CSVASGSWTDTQYF	TRBD2	NA	TRBJ2-3	TRBV29-1
TGTGCCAGTAGTACCAGACAGAGCAATCAGCCCCAGCATTTT	CASSTRQSNQPQHF	NA	NA	TRBJ1-5	TRBV19
TGTGCCAGCAGTTCCGGGACTTCAGATACGCAGTATTTT	CASSSGTSDTQYF	NA	NA	TRBJ2-3	TRBV27
TGCGCCAGCAGCCCCGCAGGGACAGGGGGCACCTACGAGCAGTACTTC	CASSPAGTGGTYEQYF	TRBD1	NA	TRBJ2-7	TRBV5-1
TGTGCCAGCCGACAGGGAGGCCCGAACACTGAAGCTTTCTTT	CASRQGGPNTEAFF	TRBD1	NA	TRBJ1-1	TRBV19
TGTGCCAGCAGTGATTTGAGGGGCACAGATACGCAGTATTTT	CASSDLRGTDTQYF	NA	NA	TRBJ2-3	TRBV6-1
TGTGCCAGCAGCTTAGAGCTCGAGCTGTTTTTT	CASSLELELFF	NA	NA	TRBJ2-2	TRBV7-2
TGTGCCAGCAGTGTGAAGGAAAGGAATCAGCCCCAGCATTTT	CASSVKERNQPQHF	NA	few	TRBJ1-5	TRBV2
TGTGCCAGCAGTGTACAGGGAAACTCCTACGAGCAGTACTTC	CASSVQGNSYEQYF	NA	few	TRBJ2-7	TRBV6-5
TGTGCCAGCAGTTCCCCGAGGGCAGGCTCAAGCTCTGGAAACACCATATATTTT	CASSSPRAGSSSGNTIYF	NA	NA	TRBJ1-3	TRBV28
TGTGCCAGCAGCCAAGGTCTGGAGACTGGACGGATAGAGCAGTACTTC	CASSQGLETGRIEQYF	NA	NA	TRBJ2-7	TRBV4-2
TGCGCCAGCTCACAGGGGGCGGGGAACACTGAAGCTTTCTTT	CASSQGAGNTEAFF	TRBD1	once	TRBJ1-1	TRBV5-1
TGTGCCAGCAGCTGGGGACAGGGCTACGAGCAGTACTTC	CASSWGQGYEQYF	TRBD1	NA	TRBJ2-7	TRBV7-9
TGTGCCAGCACCATCACAGATACGCAGTATTTT	CASTITDTQYF	NA	NA	TRBJ2-3	TRBV11-2
TGTGCCAGTAGTAACAGACAGGGTAGCGGCAATCAGCCCCAGCATTTT	CASSNRQGSGNQPQHF	TRBD1	NA	TRBJ1-5	TRBV19
TGTGCCAGCAGTGAGACAGGCAATCAGCCCCAGCATTTT	CASSETGNQPQHF	NA	few	TRBJ1-5	TRBV6-1
TGTGCCAGCAGCGTGGGCGTTAACTATGGCTACACCTTC	CASSVGVNYGYTF	NA	NA	TRBJ1-2	TRBV4-2
TGTGCCAGTAGAGGATGGACAGGGGAATTGAACACTGAAGCTTTCTTT	CASRGWTGELNTEAFF	TRBD1	once	TRBJ1-1	TRBV19
TGCAGCACGGGGGGGGAGACCCAGTACTTC	CSTGGETQYF	TRBD2	NA	TRBJ2-5	TRBV20-1
TGTGCCAGTAGTCGGCAGGGGGGAGGTATAGATACGCAGTATTTT	CASSRQGGGIDTQYF	NA	NA	TRBJ2-3	TRBV19
TGTGCCAGCAGCCCCGGGGGGACAGGGAGCTCCTACGAGCAGTACTTC	CASSPGGTGSSYEQYF	TRBD1	NA	TRBJ2-7	TRBV4-2
TGTGCCAGTAGTATTAGGCAGGCAGGGGGGTCCAACACCGGGGAGCTGTTTTTT	CASSIRQAGGSNTGELFF	NA	NA	TRBJ2-2	TRBV19
TGTGCCTGGAGTGTACGAGGGCGGAAACTGTTTTTT	CAWSVRGRKLFF	NA	few	TRBJ1-4	TRBV30
TGCGCCAGCAGCTTGGCCAGCATGAACACTGAAGCTTTCTTT	CASSLASMNTEAFF	NA	NA	TRBJ1-1	TRBV5-1
TGTGCCAGCAGCCTCGGGACACTGAACACTGAAGCTTTCTTT	CASSLGTLNTEAFF	NA	once	TRBJ1-1	TRBV11-3
TGTGCCAGCAGCTCGGGGCAAGATGTGTTAGGGGACATTCAGTACTTC	CASSSGQDVLGDIQYF	NA	NA	TRBJ2-4	TRBV11-3